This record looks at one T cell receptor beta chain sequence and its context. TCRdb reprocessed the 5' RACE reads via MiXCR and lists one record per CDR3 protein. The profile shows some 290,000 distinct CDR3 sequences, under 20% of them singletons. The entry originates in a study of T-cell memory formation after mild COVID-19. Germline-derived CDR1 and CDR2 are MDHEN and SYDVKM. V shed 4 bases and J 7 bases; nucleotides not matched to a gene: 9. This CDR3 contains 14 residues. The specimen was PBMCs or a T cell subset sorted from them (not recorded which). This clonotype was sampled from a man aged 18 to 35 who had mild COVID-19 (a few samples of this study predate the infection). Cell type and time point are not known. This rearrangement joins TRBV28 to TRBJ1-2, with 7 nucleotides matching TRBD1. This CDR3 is CASSSQTGSVGYTF. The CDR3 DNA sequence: TGTGCCAGCAGTTCACAGACAGGGTCGGTTGGCTACACCTTC.